This T cell receptor beta chain stems from a study of CD8+ T cells in alopecia areata (dated by TCRdb to between 2017 and 2018). Study-level background: The treated patients, all with moderate-to-severe alopecia areata, were enrolled in an open-label pilot trial of oral tofacitinib given at 5 to 10 mg twice daily. In humans, TCRbeta sequencing was performed on scalp tissue and on sorted CD4+ and CD8+ peripheral blood T cells from healthy controls and from patients with patchy or totalis/universalis alopecia areata. immunoSEQ multiplex PCR using 35 Vbeta forward primers and 13 Jbeta reverse primers was used to amplify TCRbeta CDR3 regions. To study T cell clonal expansion in alopecia areata, the researchers applied high-throughput TCRbeta sequencing to both the C3H/HeJ mouse model and human patients. Patients on tofacitinib were biopsied at baseline and after 4 and 24 weeks of treatment, and several of the patients also had a later scalp biopsy. Scalp clonality was compared across normal scalp (n=4), patchy alopecia areata scalp (n=8), and alopecia totalis/universalis scalp (n=8). The RNA source kit depended on sample type: the PAXgene miRNA kit for fixed scalp, the miRNeasy kit for PBMCs, and the RNeasy kit for mouse skin. Tofacitinib was given for 6 to 18 months, followed by 6 months of follow-up off drug to assess delayed response and recurrence. Study-level results and caveats: Compared with normal scalp, lesional scalp had higher clonality and more expanded CD8+ clones, particularly in alopecia totalis/universalis, a pattern that suggests antigenic drive. Resident alphabeta T cells in normal human skin are also sequenced, complicating scalp TCR repertoire analysis, unlike mouse skin dominated by gammadelta T cells. Shared TCR sequences between patients were less evident than in mice, which may be partly attributable to HLA diversity in the patient population.

Comment on this clone: It has no known antigen specificity. Per-base qualities were not stored, and no clone one base away is much larger.

The intended sense of this specimen's time point label: baseline before oral tofacitinib. From alopecia areata patients, peripheral blood was collected along with lesional scalp punch biopsies. PBMCs were isolated by density centrifugation and stained for CD3, CD4 and CD8, and CD4+ and CD8+ T cells were sorted on a FACSAria. Trimming removed 5 bases from V and 0 bases from J, leaving 11 bases between the germline ends. The CDR3 numbers 15 residues from cysteine through phenylalanine. Here the CDR3 DNA is all that survives: 45 bases in frame from base 1. Reading the germline V gene (reference sequence) gives CDR1 MNHEY and CDR2 SMNVEV. Receptors were amplified or captured by the immunoSEQ multiplex PCR assay. To provide template for TCR sequencing, every sample had RNA extracted and reverse transcribed into cDNA. SuperScript III was used for first-strand cDNA synthesis, primed with a 2:1 mix of oligo-dT and random hexamers. Amplification bias was assessed with a synthetic immune receptor repertoire, and residual bias was removed computationally. The study's processing was this. Raw reads were preprocessed to remove errors, and CDR3 was defined according to IMGT conventions as the region from the conserved cysteine to phenylalanine. To get clonality, Shannon entropy was normalized by log2 of the number of productive unique TCRs and the result was subtracted from 1. Whether scalp clones were CD4 or CD8 was inferred by matching scalp TCRbeta sequences against CD4 and CD8 repertoires sorted from blood. Held by TCRdb, this immuneACCESS table contains in-frame sequences only and omits some clones. Under half of the omission traces to an unresolved V gene where checked; the cause of the rest is unknown. V, J and clone size derive from that table, while D and trimming were established from the DNA sequence. Here the sample has 150,000 or so clones; approximately 87% occur a single time. Jointly, the top ten make up approximately 16% of the sample.

Sequenced here: CD8+ T cells sorted from blood, sampled at week 0. The V and J genes are TRBV27 and TRBJ2-1; there is no confident call for the D gene. This sequence originates from a human donor with alopecia areata. The DNA is as follows: TGTGCCAGCAGTCCCTTCACGAGCTCCTACAATGAGCAGTTCTTC. Translated, this gives CASSPFTSSYNEQFF.